The source of this TCR beta chain is a study of blood T cell repertoires in COVID-19. This CDR3 contains 12 residues. V was shortened by 3 bases and J by 3 bases, with 5 bases between the two germline ends. Germline assignment: CDR1 MDHEN and CDR2 SYDVKM. Per the study methods: Reference gene primers were amplified, and this amplification served to estimate nucleated cell counts. This table comes from immunoSEQ multiplex PCR, and its TCRdb copy is limited to in-frame clones, with some not included. D and trimming were read from the DNA, whereas the V and J calls and clone size are those reported in that table. The table has approximately 110,000 clones, approximately 85% seen once.

What was sequenced was peripheral blood. The receptor was derived from a middle-aged man with acute or convalescent COVID-19. The chain is built from TRBV28 and TRBJ1-1; D is undetermined. CDR3 residues: CASSFGYTEAFF. For the CDR3, the DNA is TGTGCCAGCAGTTTCGGTTACACTGAAGCTTTCTTT.